This T cell receptor beta chain appears in the sequencing data of a study of CD8+CD57+ T cells in acquired aplastic anemia. Study results and limitations: In common between the patients and the controls were around 30 CD8+ CDR3 sequences.

CDR3 size: 15 residues. Germline CDR1 and CDR2: SGHRS and YFSETQ. V lost 0 bases to trimming and J lost 5 bases; unmatched junction nucleotides: 3. Genomic DNA acted as the template from which TCR beta VDJ combination and CDR3 sequence profiling were carried out. TCRdb reprocessed the reads with MiXCR, giving one entry per CDR3 protein. The sample lists about 41,000 distinct CDR3 sequences; about 60% were seen once. Flow cytometry had shown expanded CD8+CD57+ cells in the patients chosen for sequencing. A remark on this clonotype: As yet, its antigen is unknown.

This receptor was identified in a human donor with aplastic anemia. Sequencing input: sorted CD4+, CD8+, or CD8+CD57+ T cells (not recorded which) from PBMCs. V is TRBV5-1 and J is TRBJ2-1, with 9 bases lining up with TRBD2. CDR3 nucleotide sequence: TGCGCCAGCAGCTTGGTAGCGGGAGTCAACAATGAGCAGTTCTTC. It is translated as CASSLVAGVNNEQFF.